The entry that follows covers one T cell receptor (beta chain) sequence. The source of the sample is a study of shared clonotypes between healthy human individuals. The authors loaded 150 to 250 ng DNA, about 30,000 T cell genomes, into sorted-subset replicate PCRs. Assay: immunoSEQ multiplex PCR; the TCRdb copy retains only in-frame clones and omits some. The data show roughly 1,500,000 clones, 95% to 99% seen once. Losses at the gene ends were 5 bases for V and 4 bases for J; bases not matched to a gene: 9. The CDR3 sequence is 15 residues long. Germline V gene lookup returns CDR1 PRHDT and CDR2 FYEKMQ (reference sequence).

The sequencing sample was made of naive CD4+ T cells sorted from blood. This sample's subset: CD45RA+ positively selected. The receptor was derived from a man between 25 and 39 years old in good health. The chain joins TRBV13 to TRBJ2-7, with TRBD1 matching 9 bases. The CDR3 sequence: CASSTITGGYYEQYF. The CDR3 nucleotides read TGTGCCAGCAGCACGATCACAGGGGGCTATTACGAGCAGTACTTC.